This TCR beta chain originates from a study of shared clonotypes between healthy human individuals. The protocol was immunoSEQ multiplex PCR, while the TCRdb copy is restricted to in-frame clones and leaves out a portion. The sample shows over a million clones, approximately 68% of them seen only once. The study's findings and limits: Sampling included only blood; tissue repertoires likely differ.

In the case of this clone: Its antigen remains unknown.

This clonotype was sampled from a young man in good health. The sample was memory CD4+ T cells sorted from blood. The subset here: CD45RA-negative fraction.

DNA for the CDR3: TGTGCCAGCAGCTTAGGGGGGCGGGCCGGGGTTCGGTCCGGCAATCAGCCCCAGCATTTT. Its protein is CASSLGGRAGVRSGNQPQHF. The chain couples TRBV7-3 to TRBJ1-5; tentatively, D is TRBD1 (6 bases). The CDR3 length is 20 residues. The V and J ends lost 2 bases and 2 bases respectively, with 25 bases between them. Germline loops: CDR1 SGHTA, CDR2 FQGTGA.